Each of the 6 T cell receptor beta chains below was sequenced from the same sample in a study of patients and donors after allogeneic stem cell transplantation. TCRdb reprocessed the RT-PCR reads via MiXCR and lists one record per CDR3 protein. The data hold about 410,000 distinct CDR3 sequences, with 16% observed a single time. Input material: blood, either unsorted or a sorted T cell fraction (not recorded which). These receptors all come from a human donor who was either an allogeneic HSCT recipient or a stem cell or donor lymphocyte infusion donor (not recorded which). It is not recorded whose cells these are; they may come from a transplant donor.

The chain uses TRBV6-6 and TRBJ2-7, with D unclear. The CDR3 totals 13 residues. The V gene's germline CDR1 is MNHNY and CDR2 SVGAGI (reference sequence). Trimming took off 2 bases at V and 6 bases at J, with 11 bases between the two ends. This chain's CDR3 is CASSYGLALEQYF. The CDR3 bases are TGTGCCAGCAGTTACGGATTAGCCCTCGAGCAGTACTTC.

The chain carries TRBV15 and TRBJ1-2, with D hard to call. CDR3 length equals 17 residues. Germline V lookup: CDR1 LNHNV, CDR2 YYDKDF (reference sequence). Trimming took off 0 bases at V and 0 bases at J, with 14 bases between the two ends. CDR3 residues: CATSREGSTPSNYGYTF. The CDR3 DNA is TGTGCCACCAGCAGAGAAGGCAGCACGCCGTCTAACTATGGCTACACCTTC. The full variable domain, with the rest looked up from reference TRBV15 and TRBJ1-2, is DAMVIQNPRYQVTQFGKPVTLSCSQTLNHNVMYWYQQKSSQAPKLLFHYYDKDFNNEADTPDNFQSRRPNTSFCFLDIRSPGLGDTAMYLCATSREGSTPSNYGYTFGSGTRLTVV.

This chain uses TRBV20-1 with TRBJ2-7; tentatively, D is TRBD2 (6 bases). Germline loops: CDR1 DFQATT, CDR2 SNEGSKA (reference sequence). The germline V and J ends were trimmed by 4 bases and 2 bases, with 12 bases remaining between them. The CDR3 has 13 amino acids. CDR3 residues: CSANKGGTYEQYF. The CDR3 DNA reads TGCAGTGCTAATAAGGGAGGAACCTACGAGCAGTACTTC.

This clonotype was detected ten times or more. The chain couples TRBV7-2 to TRBJ2-7; D perhaps matches TRBD1 (6 bases). Trimming cost V 2 bases and J 6 bases, with 14 bases left between them. The CDR3 consists of 14 residues. Germline CDR1 is SGHTA and CDR2 is FQGNSA. CDR3 nucleotides: TGTGCCAGCAGCTTACTCCCCCAAGGGGGCGAGCAGTACTTC. This codes for CASSLLPQGGEQYF.

V gene TRBV12-3 or TRBV12-4 combines with J gene TRBJ2-7; 11 positions match TRBD2. J gave up 3 bases and V 3 bases, and 10 bases lay outside the gene matches. The CDR3 has 17 residues. The CDR3 region has the DNA TGTGCCAGCAGTTTCCGGAAACTAGCGGGAGAGCACTACGAGCAGTACTTC. Translation gives CASSFRKLAGEHYEQYF.

This clonotype appeared many times. The chain uses TRBV5-1 and TRBJ1-1, with TRBD1 identical over 7 bases. The V and J ends lost 1 base and 7 bases, in that order; junction bases with no gene match: 10. CDR1 and CDR2 from the germline V gene are SGHRS and YFSETQ. This CDR3 contains 15 residues. The CDR3 reads CASSLTGDISGEAFF. CDR3 in DNA: TGCGCCAGCAGCTTGACAGGGGACATCTCCGGTGAAGCTTTCTTT.